The present T cell receptor beta chain was sequenced within a study of T-cell reconstitution after alpha-beta-depleted transplantation in children. The CDR3 runs 15 residues. The trim removed 3 bases at V and 8 bases at J, leaving 5 bases unmatched. Unique molecular identifiers tagged the TCRbeta library. TCRdb fed the PCR reads into MiXCR, producing one record per CDR3 protein. The data hold 450,000 to 600,000 distinct CDR3 sequences, with around 20% observed a single time. The chain couples TRBV12-3 or TRBV12-4 to TRBJ2-1, with 12 bases fitting TRBD1. The origin of this receptor is a human donor who donated a stem cell graft to a child with acute lymphoblastic leukemia. This material consisted of PBMCs from the stem cell graft donor, taken from the stem cell graft. The CDR3 here is CASSFPGQGAYEQFF. The CDR3 coding sequence is TGTGCCAGCAGTTTCCCGGGACAGGGGGCTTATGAGCAGTTCTTC.